A single sample gave rise to the 9 T cell receptor beta chains below, sequenced in a study of T cell responses to AZD1222 COVID-19 vaccine. Assay: immunoSEQ multiplex PCR; the TCRdb copy retains only in-frame clones and omits some. The sample consists of tens of thousands of clones, 70% to 90% of them appearing once. Source: peripheral blood, taken 28 days after the second AZD1222 dose. These receptors came from an adult who received the AZD1222 COVID-19 vaccine.

The chain recombines TRBV7-3 with TRBJ2-1; D is unresolved. Trimming stripped 5 bases from V and 9 bases from J, with 11 bases between. The CDR3 spans 12 residues. Germline-derived CDR1 and CDR2 are SGHTA and FQGTGA. CDR3: CASSPRVGEQFF. The CDR3 nucleotides are TGTGCCAGCAGCCCGAGAGTGGGTGAGCAGTTCTTC.

This rearrangement joins TRBV6-6 to TRBJ2-6, with D maybe TRBD1 (6 bases). CDR1 and CDR2 (germline): MNHNY, SVGAGI (reference sequence). The V gene lost 4 bases and the J gene lost 3 bases, with 10 bases spanning the gap. The CDR3 runs 15 residues. This chain's CDR3 is CASSSQGFGANVLTF. DNA of the CDR3: TGTGCCAGCAGTTCACAGGGCTTTGGGGCCAACGTCCTGACTTTC.

The chain is built from TRBV5-8 and TRBJ2-7; 11 bases fit TRBD2. The CDR3 sequence is 15 residues long. V lost 4 bases and J lost 4; bases outside the gene matches: 7. Germline loops: CDR1 SGHTS, CDR2 YDEGEE. This CDR3 is CASSTGLAGSYEQYF. The CDR3 region has the DNA TGTGCCAGCAGCACCGGACTAGCGGGTTCTTACGAGCAGTACTTC.

This rearrangement joins TRBV7-8 to TRBJ2-1, with D possibly called TRBD1 or TRBD2 (6 bases each). This CDR3 comprises 19 residues. Looked up from germline, CDR1 is SGHVS and CDR2 is FQNEAQ. Trimming shortened V by 3 bases and J by 2 bases, and 23 bases separated the two germline ends. The chain's CDR3 is CASSFRGAYTIAPYNEQFF. CDR3 in DNA: TGTGCCAGCAGCTTTAGGGGGGCGTACACGATAGCCCCCTACAATGAGCAGTTCTTC. The full variable domain, in which reference TRBV7-8 and TRBJ2-1 provide the parts outside the CDR3, is GAGVSQSPRYKVAKRGQDVALRCDPISGHVSLFWYQQALGQGPEFLTYFQNEAQLDKSGLPSDRFFAERPEGSVSTLKIQRTQQEDSAVYLCASSFRGAYTIAPYNEQFFGPGTRLTVL.

This sequence joins TRBV7-9 and TRBJ2-3; 10 bases are shared with TRBD2. The CDR3 length is 15 residues. V gave up 5 bases and J gave up 1 base; unmatched junction bases: 3. Germline CDR1 and CDR2: SEHNR and FQNEAQ (reference sequence). The CDR3, as DNA: TGTGCCAGCAGCGGACTAGCGGAAGGCACAGATACGCAGTATTTT. Protein product: CASSGLAEGTDTQYF.

V and J are TRBV10-1 and TRBJ2-5, with 12 nucleotides matching TRBD2. Germline CDR1 and CDR2: WNHNN and SYGVQD (reference sequence). The junction had 3 bases not matched to a gene; V was cut back by 2 bases and J by 5 bases. CDR3 length equals 15 residues. The CDR3 region is CASSEGLAGSETQYF. CDR3 sequence (DNA): TGCGCCAGCAGTGAGGGACTAGCGGGGTCGGAGACCCAGTACTTC.

The chain is built from TRBV4-2 and TRBJ2-1, with 11 nucleotides matching TRBD2. J lost 2 bases, V lost 0 bases, and 0 bases had no gene match. The germline V gene encodes CDR1 LGHNA and CDR2 YNFKEQ. CDR3 length equals 16 residues. The CDR3, as DNA: TGTGCCAGCAGCCAAGAACTAGCGGGGGCCTACAATGAGCAGTTCTTC. This gives the protein CASSQELAGAYNEQFF.

This chain connects TRBV30 to TRBJ2-7; D may match TRBD1 or TRBD2 (5 bases each). Looked up from germline, CDR1 is GTSNPN and CDR2 is SVGIG (reference sequence). Trimming pared 1 base from V and 4 bases from J, leaving 11 bases between. The CDR3 is 13 residues long. CDR3 protein: CAWSGGTRYEQYF. Written as DNA, the CDR3 is TGTGCCTGGAGTGGTGGGACGAGGTACGAGCAGTACTTC.

The DNA of the CDR3 is TGTGCCAGCAGCAGGACAGTAGAGCAGCCCCAGCATTTT. The encoded protein is CASSRTVEQPQHF. The chain links TRBV7-3 to TRBJ1-5; D perhaps matches TRBD1 (6 bases). The CDR3 consists of 13 residues. The V end was cut by 5 bases, the J end by 7 bases, with 12 bases between. Germline lookup yields CDR1 SGHTA and CDR2 FQGTGA.